This entry features one T cell receptor (beta chain) sequence. TRB rearrangements spanning V, D and J were amplified using mixed TRB-A/B primers. One entry per CDR3 protein results from TCRdb running MiXCR on the multiplex PCR reads. Found here are fewer than 4,500 distinct CDR3 sequences, 27% of them singletons; the top ten hold around 3.9%. The CDR3 is made up of 16 amino acids. V lost 4 bases, J lost 0 bases, and 7 bases stayed unmatched. Germline V lookup: CDR1 SEHNR, CDR2 FQNEAQ (reference sequence). The data derive from a study of T cell repertoires in aging, cancer and after chemotherapy. The template was genomic DNA from peripheral blood, not RNA.

The source of this sequence is a human donor with a solid tumor. V is TRBV7-9 and J is TRBJ1-1; 8 nucleotides match TRBD1. Sequenced sample: blood. The CDR3 DNA reads TGTGCCAGCAGCTCTACCCAGGGGGCCATGAACACTGAAGCTTTCTTT. Protein sequence: CASSSTQGAMNTEAFF. Drawing the rest from reference TRBV7-9 and TRBJ1-1, the complete variable domain is DTGVSQNPRHKITKRGQNVTFRCDPISEHNRLYWYRQTLGQGPEFLTYFQNEAQLEKSRLLSDRFSAERPKGSFSTLEIQRTEQGDSAMYLCASSSTQGAMNTEAFFGQGTRLTVV.